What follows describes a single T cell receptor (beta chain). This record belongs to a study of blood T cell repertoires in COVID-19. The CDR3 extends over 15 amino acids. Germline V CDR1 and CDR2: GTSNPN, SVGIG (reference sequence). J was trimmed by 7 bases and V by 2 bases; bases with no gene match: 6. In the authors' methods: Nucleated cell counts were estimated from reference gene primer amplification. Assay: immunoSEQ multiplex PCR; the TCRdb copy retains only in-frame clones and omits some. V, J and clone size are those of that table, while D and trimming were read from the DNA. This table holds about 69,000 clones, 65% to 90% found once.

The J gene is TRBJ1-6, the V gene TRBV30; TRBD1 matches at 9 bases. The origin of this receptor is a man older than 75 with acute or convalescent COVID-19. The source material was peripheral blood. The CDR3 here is CAWSRGGQGNSPLHF. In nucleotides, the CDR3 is TGTGCCTGGAGTAGAGGGGGACAGGGAAATTCACCCCTCCACTTT.